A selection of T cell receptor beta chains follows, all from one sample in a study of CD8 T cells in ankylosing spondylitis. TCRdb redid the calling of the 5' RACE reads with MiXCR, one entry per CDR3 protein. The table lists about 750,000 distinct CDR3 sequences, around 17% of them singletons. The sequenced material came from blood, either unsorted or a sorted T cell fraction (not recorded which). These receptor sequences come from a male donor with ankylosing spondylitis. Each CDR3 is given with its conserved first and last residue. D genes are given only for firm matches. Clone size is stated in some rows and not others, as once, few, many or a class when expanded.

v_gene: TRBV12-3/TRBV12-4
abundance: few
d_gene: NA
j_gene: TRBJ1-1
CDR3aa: CASSWAGRGYAEAFF
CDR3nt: TGTGCCAGCAGTTGGGCAGGCCGGGGGTACGCTGAAGCTTTCTTT

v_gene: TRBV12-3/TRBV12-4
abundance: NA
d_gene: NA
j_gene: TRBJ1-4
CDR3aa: CTSSLVLGTGDPENEKLFF
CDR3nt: NA

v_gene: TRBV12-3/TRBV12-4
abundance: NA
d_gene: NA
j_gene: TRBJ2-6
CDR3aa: CASSWAGYQSGANVLTF
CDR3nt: TGTGCCAGCAGTTGGGCAGGGTACCAATCTGGGGCCAACGTCCTGACTTTC

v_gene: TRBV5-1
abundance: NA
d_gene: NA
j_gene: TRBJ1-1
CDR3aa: CASSFMGTNTEAFF
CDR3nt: TGCGCCAGCAGCTTTATGGGAACGAACACTGAAGCTTTCTTT

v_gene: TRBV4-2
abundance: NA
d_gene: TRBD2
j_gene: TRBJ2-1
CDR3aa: CASSPDSGYDEQFF
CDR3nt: TGTGCCAGCAGCCCAGATAGCGGGTACGATGAGCAGTTCTTC

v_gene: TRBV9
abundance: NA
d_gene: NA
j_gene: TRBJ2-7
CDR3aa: CASSLEPGASYGQYF
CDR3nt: TGTGCCAGCAGCCTCGAGCCGGGAGCATCCTACGGGCAGTACTTC

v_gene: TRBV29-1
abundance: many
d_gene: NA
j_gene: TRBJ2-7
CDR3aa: CSVASLHSYEQYF
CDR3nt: TGCAGCGTTGCCAGCCTACACTCCTACGAGCAGTACTTC

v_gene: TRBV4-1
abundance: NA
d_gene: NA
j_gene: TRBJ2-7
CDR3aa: CASSPAGRYSYEQYF
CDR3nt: TGCGCCAGCAGCCCCGCTGGCAGGTACTCCTACGAGCAGTACTTC

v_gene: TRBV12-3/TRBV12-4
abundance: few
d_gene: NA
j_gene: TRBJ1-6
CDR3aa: CASSKGKVAGSYNSPLHF
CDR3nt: TGTGCCAGCAGCAAAGGGAAGGTAGCCGGTTCCTATAATTCACCCCTCCACTTT

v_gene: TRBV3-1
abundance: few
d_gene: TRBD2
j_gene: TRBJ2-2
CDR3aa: CASSSRLATGELFF
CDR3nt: TGTGCCAGCAGCTCCCGACTAGCGACCGGGGAGCTGTTTTTT

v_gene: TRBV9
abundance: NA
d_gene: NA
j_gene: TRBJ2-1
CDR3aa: CASSPHSENEQFF
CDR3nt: TGTGCCAGCAGCCCCCATAGCGAAAATGAGCAGTTCTTC

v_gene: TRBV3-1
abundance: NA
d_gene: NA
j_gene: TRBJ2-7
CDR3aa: CASSQWDNSYEQYF
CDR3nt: TGTGCCAGCAGCCAATGGGACAACTCCTACGAGCAGTACTTC

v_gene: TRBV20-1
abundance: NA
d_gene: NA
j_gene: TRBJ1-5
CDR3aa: CSASVGGIDSNQPQHF
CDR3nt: TGCAGTGCCAGCGTGGGGGGCATTGATAGCAATCAGCCCCAGCATTTT

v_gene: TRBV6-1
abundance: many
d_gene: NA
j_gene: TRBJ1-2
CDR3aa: CASSVHRANYGYTF
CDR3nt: TGTGCCAGCAGTGTTCACAGGGCTAACTATGGCTACACCTTC

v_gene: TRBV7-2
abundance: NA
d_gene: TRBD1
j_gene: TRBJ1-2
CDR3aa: CASSRKTRDRVDGYTF
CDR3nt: TGTGCCAGCAGCCGGAAAACCCGGGACAGGGTGGATGGCTACACCTTC

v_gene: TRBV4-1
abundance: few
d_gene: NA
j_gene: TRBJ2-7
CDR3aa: CASSQEQRRSYEQYF
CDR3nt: TGCGCCAGCAGCCAAGAGCAGCGCCGATCCTACGAGCAGTACTTC

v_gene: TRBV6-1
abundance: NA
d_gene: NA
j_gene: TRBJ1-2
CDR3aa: CASSEDATGIANYGYTF
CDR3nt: TGTGCCAGCAGTGAAGACGCCACAGGGATAGCTAACTATGGCTACACCTTC

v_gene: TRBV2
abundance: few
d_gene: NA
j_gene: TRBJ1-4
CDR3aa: CASTGAGEKLFF
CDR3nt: TGTGCCAGCACAGGGGCAGGCGAAAAACTGTTTTTT

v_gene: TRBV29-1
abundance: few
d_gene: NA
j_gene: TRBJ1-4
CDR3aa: CSVEIPGDNEKLFF
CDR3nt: TGCAGCGTTGAAATTCCGGGGGATAATGAAAAACTGTTTTTT

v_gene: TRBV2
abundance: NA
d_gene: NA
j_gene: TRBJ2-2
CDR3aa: CASRDYFTGELFF
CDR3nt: TGTGCCAGCAGGGACTACTTCACCGGGGAGCTGTTTTTT

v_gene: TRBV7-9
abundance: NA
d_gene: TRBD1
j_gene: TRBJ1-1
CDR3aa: CASGRGQGYTEAFF
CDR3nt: TGTGCCAGCGGCAGGGGGCAGGGGTACACTGAAGCTTTCTTT

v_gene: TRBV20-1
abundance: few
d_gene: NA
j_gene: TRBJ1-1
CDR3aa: CSASFAEGGGRGTEAFF
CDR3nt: TGCAGTGCTAGTTTTGCTGAAGGCGGGGGTCGTGGGACTGAAGCTTTCTTT

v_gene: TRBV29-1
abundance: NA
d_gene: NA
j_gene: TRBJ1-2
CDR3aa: CSVDLFETGGYTF
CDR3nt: TGCAGCGTTGACCTCTTCGAAACGGGTGGCTACACCTTC

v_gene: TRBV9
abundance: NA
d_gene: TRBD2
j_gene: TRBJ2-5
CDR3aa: CASSTRAGGSETQYF
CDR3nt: TGTGCCAGCAGCACCCGAGCGGGGGGCAGTGAGACCCAGTACTTC

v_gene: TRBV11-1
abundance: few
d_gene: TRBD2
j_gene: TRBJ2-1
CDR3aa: CASSPPPGLAGAYNEQFF
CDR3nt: TGTGCCAGCAGCCCCCCACCGGGTTTAGCGGGAGCCTACAATGAGCAGTTCTTC

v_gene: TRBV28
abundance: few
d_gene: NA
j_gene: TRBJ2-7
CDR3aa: CASTSPRGYEQYF
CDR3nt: TGTGCCAGCACCTCTCCCAGGGGCTACGAGCAGTACTTC

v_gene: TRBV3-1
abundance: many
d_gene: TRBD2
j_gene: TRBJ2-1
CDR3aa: CASTVSGRGNEQFF
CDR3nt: TGTGCCAGCACCGTCAGCGGGAGAGGGAATGAGCAGTTCTTC

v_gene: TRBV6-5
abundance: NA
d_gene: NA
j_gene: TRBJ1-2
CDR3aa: CASSYLDINYGYTF
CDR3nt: TGTGCCAGCAGTTACTTGGACATTAACTATGGCTACACCTTC

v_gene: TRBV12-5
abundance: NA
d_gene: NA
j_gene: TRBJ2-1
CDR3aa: CASGFGESPYNEQFF
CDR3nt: TGTGCTAGTGGTTTTGGGGAGTCGCCCTACAATGAGCAGTTCTTC

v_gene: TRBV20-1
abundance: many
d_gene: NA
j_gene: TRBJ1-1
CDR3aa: CSARTREGENTEAFF
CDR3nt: TGCAGTGCTAGAACGCGGGAGGGGGAGAACACTGAAGCTTTCTTT

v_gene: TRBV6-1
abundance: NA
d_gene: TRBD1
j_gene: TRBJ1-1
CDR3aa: CASVPTGHPNTEAFF
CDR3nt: TGTGCCAGCGTACCGACAGGGCACCCGAACACTGAAGCTTTCTTT

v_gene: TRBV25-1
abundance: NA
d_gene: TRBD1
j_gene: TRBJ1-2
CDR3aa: CASSVGQGDGYTF
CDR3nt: TGTGCCAGCAGTGTGGGACAGGGGGATGGCTACACCTTC

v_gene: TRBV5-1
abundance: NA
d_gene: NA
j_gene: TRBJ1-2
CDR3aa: CASSAGQISYGYTF
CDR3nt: TGCGCCAGCAGCGCCGGACAGATCAGCTATGGCTACACCTTC

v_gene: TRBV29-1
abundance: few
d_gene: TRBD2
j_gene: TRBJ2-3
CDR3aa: CSVEDRWERGSTDTQYF
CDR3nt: TGCAGCGTTGAAGATCGCTGGGAGCGGGGGAGCACAGATACGCAGTATTTT

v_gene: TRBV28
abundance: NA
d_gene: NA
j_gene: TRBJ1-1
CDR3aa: CASSSPTSYRTEAFF
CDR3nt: TGTGCCAGCAGTTCGCCAACCAGTTACCGCACTGAAGCTTTCTTT

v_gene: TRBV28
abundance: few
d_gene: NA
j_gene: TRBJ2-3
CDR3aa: CAIRSRGETQYF
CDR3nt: TGTGCCATCCGAAGTAGGGGAGAGACGCAGTATTTT

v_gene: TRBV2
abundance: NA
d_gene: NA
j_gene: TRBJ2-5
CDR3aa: CASSEAVVGIRETQYF
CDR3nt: TGTGCCAGCAGTGAAGCAGTAGTGGGTATTCGGGAGACCCAGTACTTC

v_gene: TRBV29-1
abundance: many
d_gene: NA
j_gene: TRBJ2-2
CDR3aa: CSVAVTNTGELFF
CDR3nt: TGCAGCGTAGCTGTGACGAACACCGGGGAGCTGTTTTTT

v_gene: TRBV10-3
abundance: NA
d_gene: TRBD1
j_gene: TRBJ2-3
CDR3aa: CAISESWTGGTDTQYF
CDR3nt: TGTGCCATCAGTGAGTCGTGGACAGGGGGCACAGATACGCAGTATTTT

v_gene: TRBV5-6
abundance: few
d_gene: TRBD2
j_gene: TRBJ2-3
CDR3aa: CASSLRGSGGQSTDTQYF
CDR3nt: TGTGCCAGCAGCTTGAGAGGTAGCGGGGGGCAGAGCACAGATACGCAGTATTTT